The 8 T cell receptor beta chains given below trace back to one sample, sequenced in a study of human T cells and chemical hapten exposure. The time point was: pre-sensitization, week 0. Described treatment: therapeutic diphenylcyclopropenone sensitization with weekly scalp DPC. Using its own MiXCR run on the RACE reads, TCRdb lists one record per CDR3 protein. The data show over 300,000 distinct CDR3 sequences, approximately 5% seen once. The sample in question was whole blood, obtained in connection with sensitization to the hapten diphenylcyclopropenone (DPC). The receptors derive from a woman aged 50 to 60 with alopecia areata. Some clones in this sample may be carry-over from other donors' samples.

In this sample, this clonotype turned up many times. J is TRBJ1-5 and V is TRBV7-8; TRBD1 matches at 7 bases. The ends lost 3 bases at V and 4 bases at J; junction bases unmatched: 3. The germline V gene has CDR1 SGHVS and CDR2 FQNEAQ. CDR3 length: 14 residues. The chain's CDR3 is CASSFDRANQPQHF. CDR3 in DNA: TGTGCCAGCAGCTTCGACAGGGCAAATCAGCCCCAGCATTTT.

V is TRBV25-1 and J is TRBJ2-6, with TRBD2 matching 7 bases. The CDR3 runs to 19 residues. V shed 3 bases and J 0 bases; nucleotides not matched to a gene: 11. CDR1 is MGHDK, CDR2 SYGVNS, per germline. The DNA for the CDR3 is TGTGCCAGCAGTGATAATTGGGGGGGGTCCCACTCTGGGGCCAACGTCCTGACTTTC. This sequence encodes CASSDNWGGSHSGANVLTF.

In the case of this clonotype: A much larger clone lies a single base off, so this may be a read error. The CDR3 region has the DNA TGTGCCAGCAGACAACAATCAGGGGGCGGTTCACCCCTCCACTTT. Protein sequence: CASRQQSGGGSPLHF. This chain joins TRBV6-5 and TRBJ1-6; 8 nucleotides agree with TRBD1. V shed 6 bases, J shed 9 bases, and the junction held 10 bases outside the gene matches. CDR3 length: 15 amino acids. The germline gives CDR1 MNHEY, CDR2 SVGAGI.

At least ten counts were recorded for this clonotype. The rearrangement joins TRBV15 to TRBJ2-1; 8 positions agree with TRBD2. J lost 5 bases, V lost 2 bases, and 5 bases had no gene match. Germline V gene sequence: CDR1 LNHNV, CDR2 YYDKDF (reference sequence). This CDR3 is 15 amino acids long. The CDR3: CATSRPGLGDNEQFF. The CDR3 region has the DNA TGTGCCACCAGCAGACCGGGACTAGGCGACAATGAGCAGTTCTTC.

The gene calls are TRBV20-1 and TRBJ2-7; maybe TRBD1 (5 bases). The CDR3 loop spans 14 amino acids. Germline loops: CDR1 DFQATT, CDR2 SNEGSKA (reference sequence). V lost 5 bases and J lost 2, with 16 bases in between. DNA of the CDR3: TGCAGTGCTCATAGGGCCAGGGTACCCTACGAGCAGTACTTC. Translating it yields CSAHRARVPYEQYF.

This clonotype occurred a few times. This chain joins TRBV25-1 and TRBJ2-3, with D maybe TRBD1 (6 bases). Trimming stripped 2 bases from V and 4 bases from J, with 13 bases between. The CDR3 is made up of 15 amino acids. Looked up from germline, CDR1 is MGHDK and CDR2 is SYGVNS. The CDR3 bases are TGTGCCAGCAGTGAAGACAGCTACAGGGCAGATACGCAGTATTTT. This encodes CASSEDSYRADTQYF. The full variable domain, completed using reference TRBV25-1 and TRBJ2-3, is EADIYQTPRYLVIGTGKKITLECSQTMGHDKMYWYQQDPGMELHLIHYSYGVNSTEKGDLSSESTVSRIRTEHFPLTLESARPSHTSQYLCASSEDSYRADTQYFGPGTRLTVL.

This clonotype was detected a few times. The chain uses TRBV30 and TRBJ2-5, with 12 bases that match TRBD1. The CDR3 length is 14 residues. V gave up 3 bases and J gave up 5 bases; unmatched junction bases: 4. CDR1 is GTSNPN, CDR2 SVGIG, per germline (reference sequence). CDR3: CAWSGGTGGETQYF. The CDR3, as DNA: TGTGCCTGGAGCGGCGGGACAGGGGGCGAGACCCAGTACTTC.

For this clonotype: This could be a read error, since a much larger clone is one nucleotide away. In this CDR3 the conserved last residue, phenylalanine or tryptophan, is missing, so a read error is likely. V and J are TRBV5-4 and TRBJ2-7, with 7 bases lining up with TRBD1. Germline V lookup: CDR1 SGHNT, CDR2 YYREEE (reference sequence). Trimming removed 4 bases from V and 3 bases from J; junction bases left unmatched: 7. The CDR3 is 14 amino acids. DNA for the CDR3: TGTGCCAGCAGCCCGGCGGACAGGTTCTACGAGCAGTACTAC. Translated, it gives CASSPADRFYEQYY.